These 20 T cell receptor beta chains share one sample of origin, sequenced in a study of cytomegalovirus exposure and HLA in healthy donors. The method was immunoSEQ multiplex PCR; TCRdb's version includes in-frame clones alone and lacks a portion of them. The sample has about 260,000 clones; about nine tenths are singletons. The sequenced sample consisted of PBMCs. These TCRs come from a woman aged 25 to 39 in good health and CMV-seronegative.

J is TRBJ2-3 and V is TRBV11-3; D is perhaps TRBD2 (6 bases). The CDR3 is 15 amino acids. The germline V gene encodes CDR1 SGHNT and CDR2 YENEEA. Trimming cost V 2 bases and J 6 bases, with 15 bases left between them. For the CDR3, the DNA is TGTGCCAGCAGCTTAAGAGCCGGGACTTTGGATACGCAGTATTTT. The encoded protein is CASSLRAGTLDTQYF.

This CDR3 reads CASSAGTGTEKLFF. The CDR3 region has the DNA TGTGCCAGTAGCGCCGGGACAGGGACTGAAAAACTGTTTTTT. This chain joins TRBV19 and TRBJ1-4, with 9 bases matching TRBD1. Germline lookup yields CDR1 LNHDA and CDR2 SQIVND (reference sequence). The CDR3 consists of 14 residues. The ends lost 6 bases at V and 7 bases at J; junction bases unmatched: 6.

This clone has just one count. The rearrangement joins TRBV7-3 to TRBJ1-1; D remains ambiguous. This CDR3 region has 16 residues. From germline, CDR1 is SGHTA and CDR2 FQGTGA. Trimming took 0 bases from V and 1 from J, leaving 12 bases between them. The CDR3 region is CASSLTSQAPNTEAFF. The CDR3 bases are TGTGCCAGCAGCTTAACGAGCCAGGCCCCGAACACTGAAGCTTTCTTT.

The rearrangement joins TRBV5-1 to TRBJ2-3; D is possibly TRBD1 (5 bases). The V end was cut by 4 bases, the J end by 0 bases, with 15 bases between. The germline gives CDR1 SGHRS, CDR2 YFSETQ. The CDR3 totals 16 residues. The CDR3 nucleotides are TGCGCCAGCAGCCCATGGGGCCCTCAGAGCACAGATACGCAGTATTTT. Its protein product is CASSPWGPQSTDTQYF. The whole variable domain, filled in from reference TRBV5-1 and TRBJ2-3, reads KAGVTQTPRYLIKTRGQQVTLSCSPISGHRSVSWYQQTPGQGLQFLFEYFSETQRNKGNFPGRFSGRQFSNSRSEMNVSTLELGDSALYLCASSPWGPQSTDTQYFGPGTRLTVL.

This clone was counted once. The chain is built from TRBV6-6 and TRBJ2-7, with 8 bases matching TRBD2. Per germline, CDR1 MNHNY and CDR2 SVGAGI (reference sequence). The CDR3 totals 15 residues. V shed 6 bases and J 3 bases; nucleotides not matched to a gene: 10. CDR3 amino acids: CASRPGGEGIYEQYF. For the CDR3, the DNA is TGTGCCAGCAGGCCCGGGGGGGAGGGGATCTACGAGCAGTACTTC.

This chain links TRBV18 with TRBJ2-5, with 14 bases identical to TRBD2. CDR1 is KGHSH and CDR2 is LQKENI in the germline V gene. V lost 5 bases and J lost 2; bases outside the gene matches: 16. This CDR3 has 20 amino acids. The CDR3 protein is CASSESPGLAGAIEQETQYF. CDR3 bases: TGTGCCAGCTCAGAGAGCCCGGGACTAGCGGGAGCGATCGAGCAAGAGACCCAGTACTTC.

The chain has TRBV28 and TRBJ1-1; 8 bases match TRBD1. CDR3 length: 16 residues. Losses at the gene ends were 5 bases for V and 0 bases for J; bases not matched to a gene: 8. Germline V lookup: CDR1 MDHEN, CDR2 SYDVKM. The CDR3 protein is CASSPTRQGMNTEAFF. As DNA, the CDR3 is TGTGCCAGCAGTCCCACTCGACAGGGGATGAACACTGAAGCTTTCTTT.

Regarding this clone: This sample includes further DNA sequences coding for the same CDR3. V usage is TRBV5-1 and J usage is TRBJ2-3, with D possibly TRBD2 on 5 matching bases. Trimming stripped 4 bases from V and 0 bases from J, with 12 bases between. The CDR3 is made up of 15 amino acids. Germline assignment: CDR1 SGHRS and CDR2 YFSETQ. This CDR3 is CASSPSGGSTDTQYF. CDR3 in DNA: TGCGCCAGCAGCCCGTCAGGCGGGAGCACAGATACGCAGTATTTT.

The chain links TRBV11-2 to TRBJ2-1, with 8 nucleotides matching TRBD2. Looked up from germline, CDR1 is SGHAT and CDR2 is FQNNGV. V dropped 0 bases and J dropped 13; count of bases not matched to a gene: 11. This CDR3 comprises 15 residues. The CDR3 sequence is CASSLEEGLAYFQFF. The CDR3 bases are TGTGCCAGCAGCTTAGAGGAAGGACTAGCTTATTTTCAGTTCTTC.

V usage is TRBV9 and J usage is TRBJ2-1, with 13 bases matching TRBD2. The CDR3 is made up of 19 amino acids. V dropped 3 bases and J dropped 0; count of bases not matched to a gene: 9. CDR1 SGDLS and CDR2 YYNGEE come from the germline V gene. CDR3 residues: CASSDTTSGRASSYNEQFF. CDR3 bases: TGTGCCAGCAGCGACACTACTAGCGGGAGGGCGAGCTCCTACAATGAGCAGTTCTTC.

V usage is TRBV20-1 and J usage is TRBJ1-3; D unclear. The CDR3 loop spans 11 amino acids. The V gene lost 4 bases and the J gene lost 9 bases, with 10 bases spanning the gap. CDR1 and CDR2 from the germline V gene are DFQATT and SNEGSKA (reference sequence). This CDR3 is CSAIMGSTIYF. DNA for the CDR3: TGCAGTGCTATTATGGGGAGCACCATATATTTT.

This clone was observed a single time. The V gene is TRBV7-8, the J gene TRBJ2-7; D remains ambiguous. Germline V gene data show CDR1 as SGHVS and CDR2 as FQNEAQ. V was pared by 2 bases and J by 2 bases, with 13 bases between. The CDR3 has 15 residues. Here the CDR3 DNA reads TGTGCCAGCAGCTTACCGCTGGACCGAGCCTACGAGCAGTACTTC. Protein product: CASSLPLDRAYEQYF.

The chain recombines TRBV13 with TRBJ2-1; D is possibly TRBD1 or TRBD2 (5 bases each). Trimming took off 3 bases at V and 5 bases at J, with 17 bases between the two ends. This CDR3 comprises 16 residues. CDR1 and CDR2 from the germline V gene are PRHDT and FYEKMQ (reference sequence). The DNA for the CDR3 is TGTGCCAGCAGCTTCTTGTCTAGGTGGGGGAACAATGAGCAGTTCTTC. It translates to CASSFLSRWGNNEQFF.

This clone was seen more than once but under ten times. The J gene is TRBJ1-1, the V gene TRBV30; 10 bases are shared with TRBD1. The germline V gene has CDR1 GTSNPN and CDR2 SVGIG (reference sequence). The V gene end was trimmed by 3 bases and the J gene end by 6 bases; junction bases not matched to a gene: 7. The CDR3 spans 14 residues. The CDR3: CAWRGTGDFAEAFF. CDR3 DNA sequence: TGTGCCTGGAGAGGGACAGGGGATTTCGCTGAAGCTTTCTTT.

The chain combines TRBV5-5 with TRBJ2-7, with TRBD2 as a possible D gene (7 bases). Per germline, CDR1 SGHKS and CDR2 YYEKEE (reference sequence). V lost 4 bases, J lost 7 bases, and 18 bases lay in between. CDR3 length equals 14 residues. The CDR3 DNA sequence: TGTGCCAGCAGCAAGGACGGGGGGCCGCGGGAGCAGTACTTC. Its protein is CASSKDGGPREQYF.

This chain joins TRBV9 and TRBJ2-1; 7 bases are a match to TRBD2. Germline V gene sequence: CDR1 SGDLS, CDR2 YYNGEE. The J segment lost 8 bases and the V segment lost 3 bases, leaving 11 bases of the junction unmatched. The CDR3 consists of 15 residues. CDR3 amino acids: CASSATGLVSHEQFF. The CDR3 bases are TGTGCCAGCAGCGCAACCGGACTAGTATCCCATGAGCAGTTCTTC. Looking up the rest from reference TRBV9 and TRBJ2-1 gives the full variable domain: DSGVTQTPKHLITATGQRVTLRCSPRSGDLSVYWYQQSLDQGLQFLIQYYNGEERAKGNILERFSAQQFPDLHSELNLSSLELGDSALYFCASSATGLVSHEQFFGPGTRLTVL.

V gene TRBV4-2 combines with J gene TRBJ2-3; maybe TRBD2 (6 bases). Germline V gives CDR1 LGHNA, CDR2 YNFKEQ. The CDR3 is 19 amino acids. V was trimmed by 2 bases and J by 3 bases, leaving 24 bases between them. Written as DNA, the CDR3 is TGTGCCAGCAGCCAACCCGGTACACTAGGGCTAGCGAGGACAGATACGCAGTATTTT. Its protein is CASSQPGTLGLARTDTQYF.

This chain's CDR3 is CASRRTGRTEAFF. In DNA form, the CDR3 reads TGTGCCAGCAGGCGAACAGGGAGGACTGAAGCTTTCTTT. This rearrangement joins TRBV6-5 to TRBJ1-1; possible D gene TRBD1, 6 bases. Germline V CDR1 and CDR2: MNHEY, SVGAGI. The CDR3 extends over 13 amino acids. The ends were cut back, 6 bases at V and 5 bases at J, with 13 bases in the middle.

The rearrangement uses TRBV29-1 and TRBJ2-6; D is possibly TRBD1 (5 bases). V was pared by 0 bases and J by 2 bases, with 8 bases between. Germline-derived CDR1 and CDR2 are SQVTM and ANQGSEA. CDR3 length equals 15 residues. CDR3 residues: CSVEDVRAGANVLTF. For the CDR3, the DNA is TGCAGCGTTGAAGATGTCAGGGCTGGGGCCAACGTCCTGACTTTC.

This chain joins TRBV28 and TRBJ2-7, with D unclear. CDR3 length equals 12 residues. Trimming cost V 8 bases and J 6 bases, with 14 bases left between them. The germline V gene has CDR1 MDHEN and CDR2 SYDVKM. CDR3 loop: CASGPLRSEQYF. The DNA of the CDR3 is TGTGCCAGCGGCCCCTTGCGATCCGAGCAGTACTTC.